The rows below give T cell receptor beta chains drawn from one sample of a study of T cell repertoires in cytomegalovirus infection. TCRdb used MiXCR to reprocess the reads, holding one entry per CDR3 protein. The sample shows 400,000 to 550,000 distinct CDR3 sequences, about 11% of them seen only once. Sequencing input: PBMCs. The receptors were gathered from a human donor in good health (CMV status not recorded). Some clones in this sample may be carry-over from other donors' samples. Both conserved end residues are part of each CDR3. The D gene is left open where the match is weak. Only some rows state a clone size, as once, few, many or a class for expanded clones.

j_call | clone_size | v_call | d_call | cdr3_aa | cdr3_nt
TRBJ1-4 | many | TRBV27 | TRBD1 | CASSLFATGATYEKLFF | TGTGCCAGCAGTTTATTCGCGACAGGGGCCACTTATGAAAAACTGTTTTTT
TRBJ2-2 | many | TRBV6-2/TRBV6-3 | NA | CASSATGGGELFF | TGTGCCAGCAGTGCCACAGGAGGCGGGGAGCTGTTTTTT
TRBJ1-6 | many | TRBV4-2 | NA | CASSQVSADNSPLHF | TGTGCCAGCAGCCAAGTGTCAGCAGATAATTCACCCCTCCACTTT
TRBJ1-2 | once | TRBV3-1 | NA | CASSTLGTPPSNYGYTF | TGTGCCAGCTCAACCCTCGGGACACCCCCGTCTAACTATGGCTACACCTTC
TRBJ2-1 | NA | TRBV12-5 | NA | CASGLVLGRGDNEQFF | TGTGCTAGTGGTTTGGTACTGGGCAGGGGGGACAATGAGCAGTTCTTC
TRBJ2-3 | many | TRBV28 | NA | CASSSLEGSADTQYF | TGTGCCAGCAGTTCCCTAGAGGGCTCGGCAGATACGCAGTATTTT
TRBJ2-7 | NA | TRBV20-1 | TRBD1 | CSAGGQLYEQYF | TGCAGTGCTGGGGGACAGCTCTACGAGCAGTACTTC
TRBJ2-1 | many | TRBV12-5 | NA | CASAPPAGPVDEQFF | TGTGCTAGTGCCCCGCCGGCTGGCCCCGTGGATGAGCAGTTCTTC
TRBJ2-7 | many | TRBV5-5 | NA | CASSLIGTSYEQYF | TGTGCCAGCAGCTTGATAGGGACCTCCTACGAGCAGTACTTC
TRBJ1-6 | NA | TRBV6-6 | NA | CASSYDGAITLHF | TGTGCCAGCAGTTACGACGGAGCCATCACCCTCCACTTT
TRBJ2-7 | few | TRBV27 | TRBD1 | CASSFSYSGTGDYEQYF | TGTGCCAGCAGTTTCTCCTATTCCGGGACAGGGGACTACGAGCAGTACTTC
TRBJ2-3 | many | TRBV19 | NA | CASSIRQGTDTQYF | TGTGCCAGTAGTATAAGGCAGGGGACAGATACGCAGTATTTT
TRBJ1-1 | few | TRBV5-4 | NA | CASSFSGLDTEAFF | TGTGCCAGCAGTTTTTCGGGTCTTGACACTGAAGCTTTCTTT
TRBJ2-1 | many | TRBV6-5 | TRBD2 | CASSYSYAGGRNEQFF | TGTGCCAGCAGTTACTCGTACGCGGGAGGGAGAAATGAGCAGTTCTTC
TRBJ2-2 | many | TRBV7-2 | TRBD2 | CASSLTSGNTGELFF | TGTGCCAGCAGCTTAACTAGCGGGAACACCGGGGAGCTGTTTTTT
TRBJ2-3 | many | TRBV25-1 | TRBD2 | CASSIAGGADTQYF | TGTGCCAGCAGTATAGCGGGGGGCGCAGATACGCAGTATTTT
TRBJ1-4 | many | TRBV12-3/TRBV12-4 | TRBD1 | CASTRDRVDEKLFF | TGTGCCAGCACCCGGGACAGGGTCGATGAAAAACTGTTTTTT
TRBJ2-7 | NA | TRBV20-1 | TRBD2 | CSAPGPLAGYEQYF | TGCAGTGCCCCGGGACCGCTAGCGGGCTACGAGCAGTACTTC
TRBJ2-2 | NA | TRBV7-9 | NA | CASGLTGTGELFF | TGTGCCAGCGGCCTGACGGGAACCGGGGAGCTGTTTTTT
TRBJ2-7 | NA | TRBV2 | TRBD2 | CASTQGLADYEQYF | TGTGCCAGCACCCAAGGGCTAGCGGACTACGAGCAGTACTTC
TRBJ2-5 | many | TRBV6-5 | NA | CASRTQLTQYF | TGTGCCAGCAGGACACAGCTTACCCAGTACTTC
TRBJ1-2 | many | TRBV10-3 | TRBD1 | CAIKAGTGDWGYTF | TGTGCCATCAAAGCCGGGACAGGGGATTGGGGCTACACCTTC
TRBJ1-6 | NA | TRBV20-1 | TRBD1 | CSAREGTGAGNSPLHF | TGCAGTGCTCGCGAGGGGACAGGGGCAGGGAATTCACCCCTCCACTTT
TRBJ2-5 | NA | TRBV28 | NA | CASSSRSGPQTQYF | TGTGCCAGCAGTTCCAGGTCGGGGCCACAGACCCAGTACTTC
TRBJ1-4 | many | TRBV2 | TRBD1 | CASREQGAGEKLFF | TGTGCCAGCAGGGAACAGGGGGCCGGTGAAAAACTGTTTTTT
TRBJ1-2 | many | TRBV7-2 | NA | CASSHSGVDYGYTF | TGTGCCAGCAGCCACTCAGGGGTGGACTATGGCTACACCTTC
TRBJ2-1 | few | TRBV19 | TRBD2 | CASRITSGSNEQFF | TGTGCCAGTAGGATCACTAGCGGATCAAATGAGCAGTTCTTC
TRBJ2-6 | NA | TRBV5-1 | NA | CASSLSSGTNVLTF | TGCGCCAGCAGCTTGAGCTCTGGGACCAACGTCCTGACTTTC